The T cell receptor beta chain described here comes from a study of cytomegalovirus exposure and HLA in healthy donors. This clone was picked up one time. Its target is unknown. The PCR ran on 60 Vbeta and 13 Jbeta primers. Authors' data handling: Roughly 10 million shared chains were among 65 million to 85 million unique TCR beta chains counted in a later analysis. Sequencing was performed with immunoSEQ multiplex PCR; in TCRdb, only in-frame clones are kept and a portion is missing. D and trimming come from the DNA, and the V and J calls and clone size come from that table. This sample has 100,000 to 150,000 clones, with 70% to 90% found just once. Study outcomes and limitations: Reports state that TCR beta sequences accurately predicted most subjects' HLA-A and HLA-B alleles. Researchers counted roughly 150 TCR beta chains as cytomegalovirus-associated.

This CDR3 has 13 amino acids. Trimming left V 2 bases short and J 6 bases short, with 10 bases between. Germline V lookup: CDR1 SGHTA, CDR2 FQGTGA. This chain joins TRBV7-3 and TRBJ1-2, with D perhaps matching TRBD1 (5 bases). The specimen was PBMCs. The source is a boy aged 10-17 years in good health and CMV-seronegative. DNA for the CDR3: TGTGCCAGCAGCTTATCCAGGGTAGATGGCTACACCTTC. Its translation: CASSLSRVDGYTF.